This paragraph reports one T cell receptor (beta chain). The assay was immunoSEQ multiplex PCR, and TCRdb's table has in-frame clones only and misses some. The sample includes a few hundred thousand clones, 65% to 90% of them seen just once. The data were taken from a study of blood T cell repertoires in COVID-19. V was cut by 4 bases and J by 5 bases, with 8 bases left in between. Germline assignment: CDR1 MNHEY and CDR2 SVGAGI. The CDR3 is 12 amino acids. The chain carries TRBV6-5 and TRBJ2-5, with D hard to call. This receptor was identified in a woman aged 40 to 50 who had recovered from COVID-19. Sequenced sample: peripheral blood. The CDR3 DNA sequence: TGTGCCAGCAGTTTGACTTCGGAGACCCAGTACTTC. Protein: CASSLTSETQYF.